The clone carrying this T cell receptor beta chain came up a few times. The antigen is not known. The sample is drawn from a study of T cells after yellow fever vaccination. Findings and caveats of the study: Detected again after the booster were most primary-vaccination clones, at roughly 95% CD4 and about 89% CD8. Abundant clonotypes from the bulk population could get into FACS-sorted repertoires as contaminants.

A process of 5'RACE template switching, which added a universal primer site and UMIs, was used to make TCR cDNA. TCRdb ran MiXCR on the 5' RACE reads and lists one entry per CDR3 protein. The sample carries 100,000 to 150,000 distinct CDR3 sequences, about 8.8% recorded once. The receptor comes from a man younger than 30 who received the YFV17D yellow fever vaccine. This sample comprised CD8+ T cells sorted from PBMCs, obtained on the day of the yellow fever booster vaccination.

CDR3 residues: CASSPEKRVYNEQFF. In nucleotides, the CDR3 is TGTGCCAGCAGCCCTGAGAAGCGGGTATACAATGAGCAGTTCTTC. The chain uses TRBV6-2 or TRBV6-3 and TRBJ2-1; D possibly corresponds to TRBD2 (6 bases). The germline V gene has CDR1 MNHEY and CDR2 SVGEGT. This CDR3 has 15 amino acids. Trimming stripped 6 bases from V and 4 bases from J, with 16 bases between.